The rows below give T cell receptor beta chains drawn from one sample of a study of blood T cell repertoires in COVID-19. Method: immunoSEQ multiplex PCR; TCRdb's copy keeps in-frame clones and lacks some. Of tens of thousands of clones detected, around 87% appear once; the ten largest clones hold more than 6.5%. Specimen: peripheral blood. All receptors derive from a human donor with active COVID-19. The donor label of this sample is uncertain. CDR3s include the opening cysteine and the closing phenylalanine or tryptophan.

V gene: TRBV28
J gene: TRBJ1-1
CDR3 protein: CASTTSMREAEAFF

V gene: TRBV28
J gene: TRBJ2-7
CDR3 protein: CASSLTSGANFRYEQYF

V gene: TRBV4-1
J gene: TRBJ2-2
CDR3 protein: CASSQVRRETGELFF

V gene: TRBV11-3
J gene: TRBJ2-3
CDR3 protein: CASSLELAGGTDTQYF

V gene: TRBV25-1
J gene: TRBJ2-7
CDR3 protein: CASSELGKDLGEQYF

V gene: TRBV3-1/TRBV3-2
J gene: TRBJ1-1
CDR3 protein: CASSPKGRTEAFF

V gene: TRBV6-5
J gene: TRBJ1-1
CDR3 protein: CASSRGKGTEAFF

V gene: TRBV6-1
J gene: TRBJ2-7
CDR3 protein: CASSESGTARHF

V gene: TRBV28
J gene: TRBJ2-2
CDR3 protein: CASINLVTGELFF

V gene: TRBV18
J gene: TRBJ2-7
CDR3 protein: CASSQGQENWEQYF

V gene: TRBV11-2
J gene: TRBJ1-6
CDR3 protein: CASSSPPTTDGNSPLHF

V gene: TRBV5-1
J gene: TRBJ2-3
CDR3 protein: CASSQEPTDTQYF

V gene: TRBV30
J gene: TRBJ1-3
CDR3 protein: CAWSVKGSSGNTIYF

V gene: TRBV29-1
J gene: TRBJ2-5
CDR3 protein: CSVRTPGQGKETQYF

V gene: TRBV27
J gene: TRBJ1-5
CDR3 protein: CASSPQWGDQPQHF

V gene: TRBV10-3
J gene: TRBJ2-3
CDR3 protein: CAIKAGVAADTQYF

V gene: TRBV6-2/TRBV6-3
J gene: TRBJ2-5
CDR3 protein: CASSQGLAGVGKETQYF

V gene: TRBV18
J gene: TRBJ2-1
CDR3 protein: CASSPPGTGRDNEQFF

V gene: TRBV20-1
J gene: TRBJ1-5
CDR3 protein: CSASTGGKSNQPQHF

V gene: TRBV7-6
J gene: TRBJ2-3
CDR3 protein: CASSSGTSGTSPRWDTQYF

V gene: TRBV28
J gene: TRBJ2-5
CDR3 protein: CASSPRTGSETQYF

V gene: TRBV18
J gene: TRBJ1-4
CDR3 protein: CASSLEPEEKLFF

V gene: TRBV5-1
J gene: TRBJ1-6
CDR3 protein: CASSPARGDSPLHF

V gene: TRBV2
J gene: TRBJ2-2
CDR3 protein: CASSLQGAGGTGELFF

V gene: TRBV6-5
J gene: TRBJ2-2
CDR3 protein: CASSYRGLNTGELFF

V gene: TRBV7-9
J gene: TRBJ1-2
CDR3 protein: CASSLQAGANYGYTF

V gene: TRBV7-3
J gene: TRBJ2-2
CDR3 protein: CASSLTGGPGGELFF

V gene: TRBV19
J gene: TRBJ2-7
CDR3 protein: CASAGGIYEQYF

V gene: TRBV11-3
J gene: TRBJ2-7
CDR3 protein: CASSGYSGGWDEQYF

V gene: TRBV11-3
J gene: TRBJ2-1
CDR3 protein: CASSLVEGEAEQFF

V gene: TRBV9
J gene: TRBJ1-2
CDR3 protein: CASSLRGGGGYTF

V gene: TRBV28
J gene: TRBJ2-1
CDR3 protein: CASSLLGGASLTEQFF

V gene: TRBV7-2
J gene: TRBJ2-6
CDR3 protein: CASRLDRAGANVLTF

V gene: TRBV7-3
J gene: TRBJ2-3
CDR3 protein: CASSPKVAGSADTQYF

V gene: TRBV28
J gene: TRBJ1-5
CDR3 protein: CASSSPVTGQKPQHF

V gene: TRBV23-1
J gene: TRBJ1-3
CDR3 protein: CASRRGTSGNTIYF

V gene: TRBV19
J gene: TRBJ2-2
CDR3 protein: CASRDRQDGGELFF

V gene: TRBV2
J gene: TRBJ1-1
CDR3 protein: CASKQPSGSPEAFF

V gene: TRBV5-5
J gene: TRBJ1-5
CDR3 protein: CASRPGVGNQPQHF

V gene: TRBV29-1
J gene: TRBJ2-3
CDR3 protein: CSVGIAETDTQYF

V gene: TRBV30
J gene: TRBJ2-1
CDR3 protein: CAWSGLAGGRYNEQFF

V gene: TRBV5-1
J gene: TRBJ2-2
CDR3 protein: CASSLLGGSISGELFF

V gene: TRBV20-1
J gene: TRBJ2-7
CDR3 protein: CSASFLAGAGEQYF

V gene: TRBV9
J gene: TRBJ1-2
CDR3 protein: CASSVAGGLYGYTF

V gene: TRBV3-1/TRBV3-2
J gene: TRBJ1-1
CDR3 protein: CASSQVRGKTEAFF

V gene: TRBV5-5
J gene: TRBJ2-7
CDR3 protein: CASSPDVTGLYEQYF

V gene: TRBV14
J gene: TRBJ2-1
CDR3 protein: CASSQPQPGLDSNEQFF

V gene: TRBV4-2
J gene: TRBJ2-2
CDR3 protein: CASSPYRGLDAGELFF